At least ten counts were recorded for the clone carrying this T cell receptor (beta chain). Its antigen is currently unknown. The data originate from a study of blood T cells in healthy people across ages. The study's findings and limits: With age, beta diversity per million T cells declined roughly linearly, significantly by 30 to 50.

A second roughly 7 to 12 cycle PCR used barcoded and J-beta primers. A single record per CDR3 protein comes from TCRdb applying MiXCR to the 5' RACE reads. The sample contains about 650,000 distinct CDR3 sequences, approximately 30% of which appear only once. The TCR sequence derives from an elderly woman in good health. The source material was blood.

The CDR3 loop reads CASSVESRWDRAGYGYTF. The CDR3 DNA reads as TGTGCCAGCAGCGTAGAATCTCGGTGGGACAGGGCAGGCTATGGCTACACCTTC. The chain combines TRBV9 with TRBJ1-2; 9 positions agree with TRBD1. This CDR3 spans 18 amino acids. Germline-derived CDR1 and CDR2 are SGDLS and YYNGEE. Unmatched junction bases numbered 13, after V lost 0 bases and J lost 4 bases.